Shown below are 21 T cell receptor beta chains from a single sample sequenced in a study of blood T cell repertoires in COVID-19. Measured with immunoSEQ multiplex PCR; TCRdb has only the in-frame clones, and not every one. Of about 80,000 clones in the sample, around four fifths were seen once. The specimen sequenced was peripheral blood. The receptors here all came from an elderly man with active or convalescent COVID-19.

The V and J genes are TRBV6-5 and TRBJ1-5; the D gene is possibly TRBD1 (6 bases). Deletions cut 6 bases from V and 5 bases from J, with 14 bases between. Germline V CDR1 and CDR2: MNHEY, SVGAGI. The CDR3 is 14 residues long. The CDR3 is CASSLKTGYQPQHF. The CDR3 bases are TGTGCCAGCAGCCTCAAGACAGGATATCAGCCCCAGCATTTT.

The chain couples TRBV5-1 to TRBJ1-2, with D hard to call. From germline, CDR1 is SGHRS and CDR2 YFSETQ. The CDR3 has 17 amino acids. The V gene lost 4 bases and the J gene lost 0 bases, with 19 bases spanning the gap. CDR3: CASSPRTDSATNYGYTF. DNA for the CDR3: TGCGCCAGCAGCCCGAGGACGGACTCTGCCACTAACTATGGCTACACCTTC.

V usage is TRBV19 and J usage is TRBJ1-1; D remains ambiguous. CDR1 and CDR2 (germline): LNHDA, SQIVND (reference sequence). V shed 7 bases and J shed 3 bases, with 15 bases lying between them. The CDR3 loop spans 14 amino acids. CDR3 in DNA: TGTGCCAGTACGGCAGCGGGAACGTACACTGAAGCTTTCTTT. It is translated as CASTAAGTYTEAFF. The full variable domain, its missing parts supplied by reference TRBV19 and TRBJ1-1, is DGGITQSPKYLFRKEGQNVTLSCEQNLNHDAMYWYRQDPGQGLRLIYYSQIVNDFQKGDIAEGYSVSREKKESFPLTVTSAQKNPTAFYLCASTAAGTYTEAFFGQGTRLTVV.

The chain employs TRBV7-3 and TRBJ2-3, with 9 bases that match TRBD2. This CDR3 is built from 15 residues. CDR1 is SGHTA and CDR2 is FQGTGA in the germline V gene. V lost 1 base, J lost 5 bases, and 4 bases stayed unmatched. CDR3 DNA: TGTGCCAGCAGCTTAAGCGGGGGGGCCGTAGATACGCAGTATTTT. Translating it yields CASSLSGGAVDTQYF.

The chain employs TRBV2 and TRBJ1-1, with D maybe TRBD1 (6 bases). The CDR3 sequence is 12 residues long. The germline V gene encodes CDR1 SNHLY and CDR2 FYNNEI. V was clipped by 8 bases and J by 8 bases, with 15 bases between them. In DNA form, the CDR3 reads TGTGCCAGCGGCCCCCAGGGGTTGGAAGCTTTCTTT. As protein: CASGPQGLEAFF.

CDR3 DNA: TGTGCCAGCAGTCGCGGGACTGCGAACACCGGGGAGCTGTTTTTT. This codes for CASSRGTANTGELFF. This chain connects TRBV6-2 or TRBV6-3 to TRBJ2-2, with D tentatively TRBD2 (6 bases). The CDR3 covers 15 residues. V was cut by 5 bases and J by 0 bases, with 10 bases left in between. Per the germline V gene, CDR1 is MNHEY and CDR2 is SVGEGT.

This chain links TRBV6-5 with TRBJ2-1, with D maybe TRBD2 (5 bases). Germline V lookup: CDR1 MNHEY, CDR2 SVGAGI. The CDR3 has 13 amino acids. Between the trimmed V and J ends, which lost 6 bases and 9 bases, there was a span of 15 bases. Written as DNA, the CDR3 is TGTGCCAGCAGAGGCAGCGGAAAGTTTGAGCAGTTCTTC. Its translation: CASRGSGKFEQFF.

Here the CDR3 reads CASSEDFSREQYF. The DNA of the CDR3 is TGTGCCAGCAGTGAAGATTTTAGCCGCGAGCAGTACTTC. The rearrangement joins TRBV6-1 to TRBJ2-7; D unclear. Trimming took 1 base from V and 6 from J, leaving 10 bases between them. Germline V gives CDR1 MNHNS, CDR2 SASEGT. The CDR3 extends over 13 amino acids.

This chain connects TRBV5-5 to TRBJ1-2; weak D call: TRBD1 (6 bases). V was clipped by 0 bases and J by 2 bases, with 11 bases between them. Germline CDR1 is SGHKS and CDR2 is YYEKEE (reference sequence). The CDR3 loop spans 15 amino acids. As DNA, the CDR3 is TGTGCCAGCAGCTTGGGGCCAGGGGAAAACTATGGCTACACCTTC. Translating gives CASSLGPGENYGYTF.

The V and J genes are TRBV3-1 (or the pseudogene TRBV3-2) and TRBJ1-1, with D perhaps matching TRBD1 (6 bases). The germline V gene encodes CDR1 LGHDT and CDR2 YNNKEL (reference sequence). The CDR3 is 13 residues long. Trimming removed 6 bases from V and 5 bases from J, with 13 bases in between. In nucleotides, the CDR3 is TGTGCCAGCAGTCAACAGGGTAGGACTGAAGCTTTCTTT. Its translation: CASSQQGRTEAFF.

This clone was counted between two and nine times. The rearrangement links TRBV4-1 to TRBJ2-1, with TRBD2 identical over 15 bases. This CDR3 has 19 residues. V dropped 0 bases and J dropped 0; count of bases not matched to a gene: 3. Germline CDR1 and CDR2: MGHRA and YSYEKL. DNA of the CDR3: TGCGCCAGCAGCCAAGACGGGACTAGCGGGGGGAGCTCCTACAATGAGCAGTTCTTC. This translates into CASSQDGTSGGSSYNEQFF.

Here the CDR3 reads CASSPTGHYGYTF. CDR3 DNA: TGTGCCAGCAGTCCGACAGGGCATTATGGCTACACCTTC. The J gene is TRBJ1-2, the V gene TRBV6-2 or TRBV6-3; 7 bases match TRBD1. CDR1 MNHEY and CDR2 SVGEGT come from the germline V gene. The CDR3 runs 13 residues. V was clipped by 5 bases and J by 5 bases; unmatched bases: 5.

This chain connects TRBV3-1 (or the pseudogene TRBV3-2) to TRBJ1-6; no clear D gene. In germline, CDR1 is LGHDT, CDR2 YNNKEL (reference sequence). The CDR3 consists of 12 residues. Trimming removed 1 base from V and 11 bases from J, with 6 bases in between. The CDR3 bases are TGTGCCAGCAGCCAAGCACTCGCACCCCTCCACTTT. Translating it yields CASSQALAPLHF.

The chain joins TRBV6-5 to TRBJ2-6; a weak D match, TRBD1 (7 bases). Trimming stripped 6 bases from V and 2 bases from J, with 11 bases between. The CDR3 runs 15 residues. Germline V gene data show CDR1 as MNHEY and CDR2 as SVGAGI. CDR3 bases: TGTGCCAGCAGCCTCAGGGGGGCTGGGGCCAACGTCCTGACTTTC. Residues: CASSLRGAGANVLTF.

The V call is TRBV6-5, the J call TRBJ1-1; TRBD1 aligns across 11 bases. The length of the CDR3 is 12 residues. Looked up from germline, CDR1 is MNHEY and CDR2 is SVGAGI. V was pared by 10 bases and J by 6 bases, with 4 bases of the junction left unmatched. The DNA for the CDR3 is TGTGCCACCGGACAGGGGGCCGCTGAAGCTTTCTTT. Its protein product is CATGQGAAEAFF.

This clone was found once. This sequence joins TRBV2 and TRBJ1-4; maybe TRBD1 (6 bases). The germline V gene has CDR1 SNHLY and CDR2 FYNNEI. The CDR3 loop spans 14 amino acids. Trimming cost V 5 bases and J 7 bases, with 14 bases left between them. In nucleotides, the CDR3 is TGTGCCAGCAGTCCGGGACAAATAATTGAAAAACTGTTTTTT. It specifies CASSPGQIIEKLFF.

This clone has only a few counts. The genes are TRBV12-3 or TRBV12-4 and TRBJ1-6; 7 bases are shared with TRBD1. CDR3 size: 12 residues. The DNA for the CDR3 is TGTGCAACCAGGACAGGTGATTCACCCCTCCACTTT. This codes for CATRTGDSPLHF.

This chain uses TRBV7-7 with TRBJ2-6; D possibly corresponds to TRBD2 (6 bases). The germline V and J ends were trimmed by 1 base and 2 bases, with 6 bases remaining between them. Per the germline V gene, CDR1 is SSHAT and CDR2 is FNYEAQ (reference sequence). The CDR3 totals 15 residues. This chain's CDR3 is CASSLGGAGANVLTF. CDR3 nucleotide sequence: TGTGCCAGCAGCTTAGGGGGGGCTGGGGCCAACGTCCTGACTTTC. Using reference TRBV7-7 and TRBJ2-6 for the parts outside the CDR3, the full variable domain is GAGVSQSPRYKVTKRGQDVTLRCDPISSHATLYWYQQALGQGPEFLTYFNYEAQPDKSGLPSDRFSAERPEGSISTLTIQRTEQRDSAMYRCASSLGGAGANVLTFGAGSRLTVL.

This clone was picked up a small number of times. The chain couples TRBV5-1 to TRBJ2-1, with 9 nucleotides matching TRBD2. The CDR3 is made up of 15 amino acids. CDR1 SGHRS and CDR2 YFSETQ come from the germline V gene. The junction had 5 bases not matched to a gene; V was cut back by 2 bases and J by 5 bases. CDR3 amino acids: CASSFGGGGHNEQFF. As DNA, the CDR3 is TGCGCCAGCAGCTTCGGCGGGGGGGGCCACAATGAGCAGTTCTTC.

V is TRBV5-8 and J is TRBJ1-5; the D gene is possibly TRBD1 (6 bases). CDR1 is SGHTS and CDR2 is YDEGEE in the germline V gene. This CDR3 is 13 amino acids long. The germline V and J ends were trimmed by 0 bases and 7 bases, with 8 bases remaining between them. CDR3 nucleotides: TGTGCCAGCAGCTTGGTGGGGGCACAGCCCCAGCATTTT. Residues: CASSLVGAQPQHF.

This clone has only one observation. V and J are TRBV10-3 and TRBJ1-2, with D unclear. Germline V gene lookup returns CDR1 ENHRY and CDR2 SYGVKD. This CDR3 region has 14 residues. The V end was cut by 0 bases, the J end by 4 bases, with 9 bases between. Here the CDR3 DNA reads TGTGCCATCAGTGAGTCGAGAACAGCCTATGGCTACACCTTC. Translation gives CAISESRTAYGYTF.